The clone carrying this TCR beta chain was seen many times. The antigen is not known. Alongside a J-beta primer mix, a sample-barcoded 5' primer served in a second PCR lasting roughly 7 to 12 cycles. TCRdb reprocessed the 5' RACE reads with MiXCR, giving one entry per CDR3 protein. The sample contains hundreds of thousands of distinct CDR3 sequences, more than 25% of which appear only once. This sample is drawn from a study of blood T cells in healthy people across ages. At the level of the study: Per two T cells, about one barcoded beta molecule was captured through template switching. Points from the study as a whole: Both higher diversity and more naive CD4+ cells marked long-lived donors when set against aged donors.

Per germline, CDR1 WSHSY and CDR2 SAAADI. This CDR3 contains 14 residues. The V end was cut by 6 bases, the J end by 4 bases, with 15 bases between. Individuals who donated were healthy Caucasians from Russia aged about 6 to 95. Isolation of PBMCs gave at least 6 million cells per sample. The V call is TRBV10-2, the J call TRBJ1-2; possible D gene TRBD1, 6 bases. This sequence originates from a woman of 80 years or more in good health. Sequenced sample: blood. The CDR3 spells CASRPGQPSYGYTF. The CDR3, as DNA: TGCGCCAGCAGGCCGGGACAACCGTCCTATGGCTACACCTTC.